These 3 T cell receptor beta chains were all obtained from the same sample, sequenced in a study of blood T cell repertoires in COVID-19. Sequencing used immunoSEQ multiplex PCR; TCRdb keeps in-frame clones, though not all of them. The profile covers more than 110,000 clones, with around 88% appearing a single time and around 3% taken by the ten largest. Sequencing was carried out using peripheral blood. Receptors originate from a man between 60 and 75 years old with active or convalescent COVID-19.

The chain employs TRBV18 and TRBJ1-1; D unresolved. Trimming stripped 0 bases from V and 1 base from J, with 9 bases between. Germline CDR1 is KGHSH and CDR2 is LQKENI. This CDR3 has 15 residues. The CDR3 bases are TGTGCCAGCTCACCACCGGGAGGTGCGAACACTGAAGCTTTCTTT. It yields the protein CASSPPGGANTEAFF.

This clone was seen more than once but under ten times. V usage is TRBV28 and J usage is TRBJ1-3; perhaps TRBD1 as D (5 bases). V dropped 6 bases and J dropped 2 bases, with 14 bases sitting between them. Germline CDR1 is MDHEN and CDR2 is SYDVKM. The CDR3 spans 15 residues. DNA for the CDR3: TGTGCCAGCAGGCTCGGAGGGGCCACTGGAAACACCATATATTTT. Translated: CASRLGGATGNTIYF.

This rearrangement joins TRBV11-2 to TRBJ1-1; D unresolved. CDR1 is SGHAT and CDR2 is FQNNGV in the germline V gene. This CDR3 is built from 15 residues. Trimming removed 4 bases from V and 1 base from J, with 13 bases in between. The CDR3 here is CASSSPEWWNTEAFF. The CDR3 DNA follows: TGTGCCAGCAGCTCACCGGAGTGGTGGAACACTGAAGCTTTCTTT.